What follows are 12 T cell receptor beta chains derived from one specimen sequenced in a study of blood T cell repertoires in COVID-19. Sequencing was performed with immunoSEQ multiplex PCR; in TCRdb, only in-frame clones are kept and a portion is missing. The sample includes more than 250,000 clones, 85% seen only once; the top ten take 4.5% to 5.5%. The sample was peripheral blood. These receptors all stem from a man between 45 and 60 years old with active or convalescent COVID-19.

On this clone itself: The junction differs from germline at one of its ends, possibly a read error. V gene TRBV18 combines with J gene TRBJ1-1; TRBD1 is a possible D gene (6 bases). This CDR3 region has 14 residues. Looked up from germline, CDR1 is KGHSH and CDR2 is LQKENI. DNA of the CDR3: TGTGCCAGCTCATCCCTAGGACAGAACGCTGAAGCTTTCTTT. Translated: CASSSLGQNAEAFF.

The genes are TRBV14 and TRBJ1-4; no definite D call. The CDR3 length is 17 residues. V was clipped by 1 base and J by 6 bases, with 18 bases between them. The germline gives CDR1 SGHDN, CDR2 FVKESK. This CDR3 reads CASSQGTKRNYDEKLFF. The CDR3 coding sequence is TGTGCCAGCAGCCAAGGAACAAAACGCAACTATGATGAAAAACTGTTTTTT.

This sequence joins TRBV5-1 and TRBJ2-3, with 9 bases lining up with TRBD2. The CDR3 is made up of 16 amino acids. Germline V gene sequence: CDR1 SGHRS, CDR2 YFSETQ. J lost 4 bases, V lost 4 bases, and 10 bases had no gene match. The CDR3 spells CASSQRYAGGADTQYF. The CDR3 region has the DNA TGCGCCAGCAGCCAGCGATATGCGGGGGGGGCAGATACGCAGTATTTT.

The chain joins TRBV9 to TRBJ2-3; D is unresolved. Trimming left V 0 bases short and J 4 bases short, with 12 bases between. The CDR3 sequence is 15 residues long. CDR1 and CDR2 (germline): SGDLS, YYNGEE. Here the CDR3 reads CASSVVPQVPDTQYF. The CDR3 DNA reads TGTGCCAGCAGCGTAGTCCCTCAGGTTCCAGATACGCAGTATTTT.

The chain combines TRBV6-5 with TRBJ2-7, with 7 bases lining up with TRBD2. The junction had 5 bases not matched to a gene; V was cut back by 0 bases and J by 3 bases. The CDR3 is 15 amino acids. CDR1 is MNHEY and CDR2 is SVGAGI in the germline V gene. The CDR3: CASSYSSSGNYEQYF. CDR3 coding DNA: TGTGCCAGCAGTTACTCGTCGAGCGGGAACTACGAGCAGTACTTC.

The rearrangement uses TRBV28 and TRBJ1-2; D perhaps matches TRBD1 (5 bases). Germline V gives CDR1 MDHEN, CDR2 SYDVKM. The CDR3 consists of 16 residues. Trimming removed 4 bases at V and 8 bases at J, with 23 bases between. CDR3 nucleotides: TGTGCCAGCAGTTCTGCCCTTGTGGGGCAGGTTAGAGGCTACACCTTC. It specifies CASSSALVGQVRGYTF.

The chain has TRBV9 and TRBJ2-3; 9 nucleotides match TRBD2. CDR1 is SGDLS, CDR2 YYNGEE, per germline. V lost 4 bases, J lost 0 bases, and 9 bases stayed unmatched. This CDR3 spans 17 amino acids. This CDR3 reads CASSPQALAGSTDTQYF. The CDR3 bases are TGTGCCAGCAGCCCACAGGCCCTAGCGGGGAGCACAGATACGCAGTATTTT.

The chain recombines TRBV28 with TRBJ2-7; 7 bases align to TRBD1. Trimming cost V 5 bases and J 2 bases; bases outside gene matches: 9. CDR1 MDHEN and CDR2 SYDVKM come from the germline V gene. This CDR3 has 15 residues. The CDR3 DNA sequence: TGTGCCAGCAGTCGGGACAGAAGAAGGGCCTACGAGCAGTACTTC. It yields the protein CASSRDRRRAYEQYF.

The chain is built from TRBV19 and TRBJ2-1, with 11 bases fitting TRBD2. Germline V gene lookup returns CDR1 LNHDA and CDR2 SQIVND (reference sequence). Germline trimming cut 5 bases from V and 5 bases from J; bases unmatched to any gene: 17. The CDR3 consists of 19 residues. The CDR3 DNA follows: TGTGCCAGTAGTTCCGGCCCTTGGATGGGGACTAGCGGCAACAATGAGCAGTTCTTC. Protein product: CASSSGPWMGTSGNNEQFF.

The genes are TRBV2 and TRBJ2-2, with 9 bases lining up with TRBD1. V was pared by 4 bases and J by 0 bases, with 0 bases of the junction left unmatched. This CDR3 spans 15 amino acids. Germline V gives CDR1 SNHLY, CDR2 FYNNEI. DNA of the CDR3: TGTGCCAGCAGTGGACAGGGGGCGAACACCGGGGAGCTGTTTTTT. This codes for CASSGQGANTGELFF.

The chain has TRBV29-1 and TRBJ2-1, with no clear D. This CDR3 region has 13 residues. The V end was cut by 4 bases, the J end by 0 bases, with 7 bases between. Germline CDR1 and CDR2: SQVTM and ANQGSEA. The CDR3 region has the DNA TGCAGCGTTGGCCGCAGCTCCTACAATGAGCAGTTCTTC. It is translated as CSVGRSSYNEQFF.

The chain couples TRBV30 to TRBJ1-3; no reliable D call. Trimming stripped 3 bases from V and 0 bases from J, with 9 bases between. Germline V gene data show CDR1 as GTSNPN and CDR2 as SVGIG (reference sequence). This CDR3 contains 14 residues. The CDR3 loop reads CAWSGVYSGNTIYF. The DNA for the CDR3 is TGTGCCTGGAGCGGGGTCTACTCTGGAAACACCATATATTTT.